Following are 12 T cell receptor beta chains from one sample sequenced in a study of PD-L1 blockade in urothelial cancer. The time point: pretreatment peripheral blood. Method: immunoSEQ multiplex PCR; TCRdb's copy keeps in-frame clones and lacks some. The repertoire holds tens of thousands of clones, 80% to 85% seen once, with around a tenth in the top ten. The starting material was PBMCs, obtained around atezolizumab (anti-PD-L1) treatment. These TCRs come from a woman in her sixties or seventies with urothelial cancer.

This clone was seen once. This chain joins TRBV7-2 and TRBJ2-3, with TRBD2 identical over 13 bases. This CDR3 comprises 16 residues. The germline V gene has CDR1 SGHTA and CDR2 FQGNSA. With 6 bases clipped from V and 2 bases from J, the junction kept 5 bases outside the gene matches. The CDR3 is CASSRLAGGNTDTQYF. CDR3 in DNA: TGTGCCAGCAGTCGACTAGCGGGGGGTAACACAGATACGCAGTATTTT.

V gene TRBV10-3 combines with J gene TRBJ2-1, with D maybe TRBD2 (6 bases). CDR3 length: 14 amino acids. Germline-derived CDR1 and CDR2 are ENHRY and SYGVKD. Trimming shortened V by 10 bases and J by 6 bases, and 19 bases separated the two germline ends. Written as DNA, the CDR3 is TGTGCCACCGCCGATGGGGGGATCGGCAATGAGCAGTTCTTC. This codes for CATADGGIGNEQFF.

The V call is TRBV5-8, the J call TRBJ2-5; D unclear. The CDR3 is made up of 15 amino acids. Germline values: CDR1 SGHTS, CDR2 YDEGEE. The germline V and J ends were trimmed by 1 base and 5 bases, with 15 bases remaining between them. The CDR3 sequence is CASSLTAAVWETQYF. In DNA, the CDR3 is TGTGCCAGCAGCTTGACGGCGGCCGTATGGGAGACCCAGTACTTC.

This clone occurred once. The gene calls are TRBV5-1 and TRBJ2-6; 8 nucleotides match TRBD1. Germline V lookup: CDR1 SGHRS, CDR2 YFSETQ. V lost 5 bases to trimming and J lost 0 bases; unmatched junction nucleotides: 7. This CDR3 comprises 17 residues. Here the CDR3 reads CASSPGQDFSGANVLTF. DNA of the CDR3: TGCGCCAGCAGTCCGGGACAGGATTTCTCTGGGGCCAACGTCCTGACTTTC. Drawing the rest from reference TRBV5-1 and TRBJ2-6, the complete variable domain is KAGVTQTPRYLIKTRGQQVTLSCSPISGHRSVSWYQQTPGQGLQFLFEYFSETQRNKGNFPGRFSGRQFSNSRSEMNVSTLELGDSALYLCASSPGQDFSGANVLTFGAGSRLTVL.

This rearrangement joins TRBV9 to TRBJ1-2; no definite D call. The CDR3 is 13 amino acids. The germline gives CDR1 SGDLS, CDR2 YYNGEE. Deletions cut 5 bases from V and 7 bases from J, with 15 bases between. CDR3 nucleotide sequence: TGTGCCAGCAGTCTAAGCGGATCGGTTGGCTACACCTTC. It yields the protein CASSLSGSVGYTF.

V is TRBV30 and J is TRBJ1-4; D gene unclear. This CDR3 spans 15 amino acids. Trimming took off 1 base at V and 5 bases at J, with 14 bases between the two ends. Germline V CDR1 and CDR2: GTSNPN, SVGIG (reference sequence). CDR3 residues: CAWSARQAPNEKLFF. DNA of the CDR3: TGTGCCTGGAGTGCCCGACAAGCCCCGAATGAAAAACTGTTTTTT.

CDR3 protein: CASGDRGRISYEQYF. The CDR3 nucleotides are TGTGCCAGCGGGGACAGGGGCCGGATCTCCTACGAGCAGTACTTC. The chain is built from TRBV6-1 and TRBJ2-7, with 10 bases identical to TRBD1. In germline, CDR1 is MNHNS, CDR2 SASEGT. CDR3 length: 15 amino acids. After removal of 8 bases from V and 0 bases from J, the junction contained 7 bases not matched to a gene.

This clone is medium-sized (0.01 to 0.1%). The chain joins TRBV10-3 to TRBJ1-1; TRBD1 might be the D (5 bases). The CDR3 runs 12 residues. Germline V gives CDR1 ENHRY, CDR2 SYGVKD. Deletions cut 6 bases from V and 0 bases from J, with 5 bases between. CDR3 sequence reads: CAIRTVNTEAFF. In DNA, the CDR3 is TGTGCCATCAGGACAGTGAACACTGAAGCTTTCTTT.

This chain links TRBV28 with TRBJ1-2, with D possibly matching TRBD1 (6 bases). V gave up 2 bases and J gave up 1 base, with 8 bases separating them. From germline, CDR1 is MDHEN and CDR2 SYDVKM. This CDR3 contains 14 residues. The CDR3 coding sequence is TGTGCCAGCAGTTTAGAGGGACATAACTATGGCTACACCTTC. This sequence encodes CASSLEGHNYGYTF.

The chain employs TRBV4-3 and TRBJ1-5; D is uncertain. V lost 0 bases, J lost 3 bases, and 3 bases lay in between. CDR1 is LGHNA, CDR2 YSLEER, per germline. The CDR3 runs to 13 residues. The CDR3 here is CASSQDINQPQHF. In DNA form, the CDR3 reads TGCGCCAGCAGCCAAGATATCAATCAGCCCCAGCATTTT.

This chain joins TRBV28 and TRBJ1-2, with D perhaps matching TRBD1 (5 bases). The CDR3 spans 13 residues. V lost 3 bases, J lost 4 bases, and 9 bases lay in between. Germline V CDR1 and CDR2: MDHEN, SYDVKM. This chain's CDR3 is CASSFQGPYGYTF. The CDR3 region has the DNA TGTGCCAGCAGTTTCCAGGGTCCCTATGGCTACACCTTC.

The chain combines TRBV5-6 with TRBJ2-7, with TRBD2 as a possible D gene (6 bases). This CDR3 comprises 14 residues. V lost 2 bases, J lost 5 bases, and 14 bases lay in between. The germline gives CDR1 SGHDT, CDR2 YYEEEE. DNA of the CDR3: TGTGCCAGCAGCTTTGGCGGGACCCCTCACGAGCAGTACTTC. It yields the protein CASSFGGTPHEQYF.